These T cell receptor beta chains were read from a single sample in a study of T cell repertoires in cytomegalovirus infection. MiXCR was run by TCRdb on the reads, yielding one entry per CDR3 protein. The sample records fewer than 55,000 distinct CDR3 sequences, less than 20% being singletons. The antigens these receptors bind are not known. The sample consisted of CD8+ T cells from cultured PBMCs, taken from culture after CMV antigen stimulation. These receptors came from a human donor in good health (CMV status not recorded). Some clones in this sample may be carry-over from other donors' samples. CDR3s include the opening cysteine and the closing phenylalanine or tryptophan. A D gene is named only where the DNA matches it firmly. Where a row states a size, it is once, few, many or the class of an expanded clone; other rows omit it.

CDR3 protein: CASSFTGAEAFF
CDR3 DNA: TGTGCCAGCAGTTTTACGGGCGCTGAAGCTTTCTTT
V gene: TRBV27
D gene: .
clone size: .
J gene: TRBJ1-1

CDR3 protein: CSAGPSGESFSYEQYF
CDR3 DNA: TGCAGTGCTGGGCCATCGGGGGAATCCTTCTCCTACGAGCAGTACTTC
V gene: TRBV20-1
D gene: .
clone size: few
J gene: TRBJ2-7

CDR3 protein: CASSLPDTQYF
CDR3 DNA: TGTGCCAGCAGCCTCCCAGATACGCAGTATTTT
V gene: TRBV12-3/TRBV12-4
D gene: .
clone size: .
J gene: TRBJ2-3

CDR3 protein: CASDRTANTEAFF
CDR3 DNA: TGTGCCAGCGACCGGACAGCGAACACTGAAGCTTTCTTT
V gene: TRBV2
D gene: .
clone size: .
J gene: TRBJ1-1

CDR3 protein: CASSWGGRVGVWTEAFF
CDR3 DNA: TGTGCCAGCAGCTGGGGGGGCAGGGTCGGGGTTTGGACTGAAGCTTTCTTT
V gene: TRBV7-2
D gene: .
clone size: few
J gene: TRBJ1-1

CDR3 protein: CASSPPGGGETQYF
CDR3 DNA: TGTGCCAGCAGCCCGCCAGGTGGAGGGGAGACCCAGTACTTC
V gene: TRBV14
D gene: .
clone size: .
J gene: TRBJ2-5

CDR3 protein: CASSLGTENGYTF
CDR3 DNA: TGTGCCAGCAGCTTAGGGACGGAAAATGGCTACACCTTC
V gene: TRBV7-9
D gene: .
clone size: .
J gene: TRBJ1-2

CDR3 protein: CASSHRRRPYEQYF
CDR3 DNA: TGTGCCAGCAGCCACCGGCGCCGACCCTACGAGCAGTACTTC
V gene: TRBV7-2
D gene: .
clone size: few
J gene: TRBJ2-7

CDR3 protein: CASSPRQNSGNTIYF
CDR3 DNA: TGTGCCAGCAGTCCGCGACAGAACTCTGGAAACACCATATATTTT
V gene: TRBV27
D gene: .
clone size: few
J gene: TRBJ1-3

CDR3 protein: CSAKVNYGYTF
CDR3 DNA: TGCAGCGCTAAAGTTAACTATGGCTACACCTTC
V gene: TRBV29-1
D gene: .
clone size: .
J gene: TRBJ1-2

CDR3 protein: CATLGGSGNTIYF
CDR3 DNA: TGTGCCACCCTTGGGGGGTCTGGAAACACCATATATTTT
V gene: TRBV6-1
D gene: .
clone size: few
J gene: TRBJ1-3

CDR3 protein: CASSLSMGRGDTQYF
CDR3 DNA: TGTGCCAGCAGCTTATCGATGGGGCGAGGAGATACGCAGTATTTT
V gene: TRBV7-2
D gene: .
clone size: .
J gene: TRBJ2-3

CDR3 protein: CASSITRGYEQYF
CDR3 DNA: TGCGCCAGCAGCATCACAAGGGGCTACGAGCAGTACTTC
V gene: TRBV4-1
D gene: .
clone size: .
J gene: TRBJ2-7

CDR3 protein: CASSLRVLTPTDTQYF
CDR3 DNA: TGTGCCAGCAGCTTAAGAGTTCTGACCCCCACAGATACGCAGTATTTT
V gene: TRBV7-9
D gene: .
clone size: few
J gene: TRBJ2-3

CDR3 protein: CASSQTGGGYTF
CDR3 DNA: TGTGCCAGCAGCCAGACAGGCGGGGGCTACACCTTC
V gene: TRBV12-3/TRBV12-4
D gene: .
clone size: .
J gene: TRBJ1-2

CDR3 protein: CATTGPLGGGYTF
CDR3 DNA: TGTGCCACCACAGGGCCTCTAGGAGGTGGCTACACCTTC
V gene: TRBV2
D gene: .
clone size: .
J gene: TRBJ1-2

CDR3 protein: CASSLEAFGQGITYEQYF
CDR3 DNA: TGTGCCAGCAGTTTGGAAGCCTTCGGGCAGGGAATCACCTACGAGCAGTACTTC
V gene: TRBV28
D gene: .
clone size: .
J gene: TRBJ2-7

CDR3 protein: CATSDPDRDYEQYF
CDR3 DNA: TGTGCCACCAGTGATCCCGACAGGGACTACGAGCAGTACTTC
V gene: TRBV24-1
D gene: TRBD1
clone size: .
J gene: TRBJ2-7

CDR3 protein: CASRVDRGRATDTQYF
CDR3 DNA: TGTGCCAGCAGAGTCGACAGGGGCCGAGCGACAGATACGCAGTATTTT
V gene: TRBV6-1
D gene: TRBD1
clone size: .
J gene: TRBJ2-3

CDR3 protein: CASSLGRGDEQYF
CDR3 DNA: TGTGCCAGCAGCTTAGGGAGAGGGGACGAGCAGTACTTC
V gene: TRBV7-6
D gene: .
clone size: .
J gene: TRBJ2-7

CDR3 protein: CSVAQGQNTEAFF
CDR3 DNA: TGCAGCGTTGCTCAGGGTCAGAACACTGAAGCTTTCTTT
V gene: TRBV29-1
D gene: .
clone size: .
J gene: TRBJ1-1

CDR3 protein: CASSLGVPVGSGANVLTF
CDR3 DNA: TGTGCCAGCAGCTTAGGGGTACCGGTAGGCTCTGGGGCCAACGTCCTGACTTTC
V gene: TRBV7-8
D gene: .
clone size: few
J gene: TRBJ2-6

CDR3 protein: CASSLGLLNTEAFF
CDR3 DNA: TGTGCCAGCAGTTTAGGACTTCTGAACACTGAAGCTTTCTTT
V gene: TRBV27
D gene: .
clone size: .
J gene: TRBJ1-1

CDR3 protein: CASSLGGLEETQYF
CDR3 DNA: TGTGCCAGCAGCTTAGGTGGGCTAGAAGAGACCCAGTACTTC
V gene: TRBV7-9
D gene: .
clone size: .
J gene: TRBJ2-5

CDR3 protein: CASSPLLGTSGPYNEQFF
CDR3 DNA: TGTGCCAGCAGCCCCCTGCTGGGGACTAGCGGTCCATACAATGAGCAGTTCTTC
V gene: TRBV7-8
D gene: TRBD2
clone size: .
J gene: TRBJ2-1